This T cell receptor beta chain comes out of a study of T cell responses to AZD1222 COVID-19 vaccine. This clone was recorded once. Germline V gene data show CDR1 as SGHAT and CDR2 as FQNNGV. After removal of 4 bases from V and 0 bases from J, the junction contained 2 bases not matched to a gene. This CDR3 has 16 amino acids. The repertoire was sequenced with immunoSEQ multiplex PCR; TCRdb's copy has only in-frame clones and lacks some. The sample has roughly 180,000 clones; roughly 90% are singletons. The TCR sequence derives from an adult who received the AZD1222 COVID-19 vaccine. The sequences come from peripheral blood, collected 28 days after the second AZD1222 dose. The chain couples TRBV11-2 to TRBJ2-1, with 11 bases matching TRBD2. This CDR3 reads CASSSTSGSSYNEQFF. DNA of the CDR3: TGTGCCAGCAGCTCCACTAGCGGGAGCTCCTACAATGAGCAGTTCTTC. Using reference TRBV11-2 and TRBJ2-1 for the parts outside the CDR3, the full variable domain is EAGVAQSPRYKIIEKRQSVAFWCNPISGHATLYWYQQILGQGPKLLIQFQNNGVVDDSQLPKDRFSAERLKGVDSTLKIQPAKLEDSAVYLCASSSTSGSSYNEQFFGPGTRLTVL.